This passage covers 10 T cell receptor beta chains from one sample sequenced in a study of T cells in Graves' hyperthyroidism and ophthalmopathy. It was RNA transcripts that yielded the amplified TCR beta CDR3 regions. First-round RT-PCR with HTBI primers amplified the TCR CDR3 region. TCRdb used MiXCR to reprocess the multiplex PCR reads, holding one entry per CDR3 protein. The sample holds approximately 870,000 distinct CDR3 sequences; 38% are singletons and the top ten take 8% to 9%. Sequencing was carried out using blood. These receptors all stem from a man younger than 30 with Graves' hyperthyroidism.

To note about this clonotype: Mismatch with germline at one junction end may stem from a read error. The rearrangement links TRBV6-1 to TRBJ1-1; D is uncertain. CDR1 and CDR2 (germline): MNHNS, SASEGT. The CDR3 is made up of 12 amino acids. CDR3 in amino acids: CAISEAVTEAFF. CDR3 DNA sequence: TGTGCCATCAGTGAAGCCGTTACTGAAGCTTTCTTT.

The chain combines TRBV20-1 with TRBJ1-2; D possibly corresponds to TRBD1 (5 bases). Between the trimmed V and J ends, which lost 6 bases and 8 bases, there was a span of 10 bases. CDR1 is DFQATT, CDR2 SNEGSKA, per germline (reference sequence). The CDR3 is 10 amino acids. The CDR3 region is CSAGDRGYTF. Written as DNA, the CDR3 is TGCAGTGCCGGGGACCGAGGCTACACCTTC.

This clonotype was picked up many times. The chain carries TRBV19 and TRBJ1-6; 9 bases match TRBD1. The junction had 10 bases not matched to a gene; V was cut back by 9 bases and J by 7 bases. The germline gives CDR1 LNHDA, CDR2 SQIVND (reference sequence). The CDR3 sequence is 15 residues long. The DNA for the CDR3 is TGTGCCAGCACACGGAGGGACAGGGTGAATTCACCCCTCCACTTT. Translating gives CASTRRDRVNSPLHF. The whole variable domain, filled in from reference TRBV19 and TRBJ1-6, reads DGGITQSPKYLFRKEGQNVTLSCEQNLNHDAMYWYRQDPGQGLRLIYYSQIVNDFQKGDIAEGYSVSREKKESFPLTVTSAQKNPTAFYLCASTRRDRVNSPLHFGNGTRLTVT.

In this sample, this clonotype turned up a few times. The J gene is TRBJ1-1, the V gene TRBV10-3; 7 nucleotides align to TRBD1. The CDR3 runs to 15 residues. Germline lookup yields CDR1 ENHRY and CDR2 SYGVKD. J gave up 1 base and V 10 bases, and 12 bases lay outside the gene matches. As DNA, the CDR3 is TGTGCCAGCAGCCGGGACAGTATCGGGAACACTGAAGCTTTCTTT. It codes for CASSRDSIGNTEAFF.

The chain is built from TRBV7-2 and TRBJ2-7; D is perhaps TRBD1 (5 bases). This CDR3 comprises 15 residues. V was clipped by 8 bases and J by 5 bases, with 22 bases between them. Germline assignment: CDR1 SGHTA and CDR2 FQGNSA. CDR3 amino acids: CASQSLQGSPHEQYF. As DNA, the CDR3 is TGTGCCAGCCAAAGCCTGCAGGGCTCTCCTCACGAGCAGTACTTC.

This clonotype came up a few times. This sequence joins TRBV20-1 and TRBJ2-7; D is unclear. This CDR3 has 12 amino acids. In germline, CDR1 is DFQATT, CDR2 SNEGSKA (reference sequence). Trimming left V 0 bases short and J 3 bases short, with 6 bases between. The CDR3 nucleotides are TGCAGTGCTAGAGACTCCCACTACGAGCAGTACTTC. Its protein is CSARDSHYEQYF.

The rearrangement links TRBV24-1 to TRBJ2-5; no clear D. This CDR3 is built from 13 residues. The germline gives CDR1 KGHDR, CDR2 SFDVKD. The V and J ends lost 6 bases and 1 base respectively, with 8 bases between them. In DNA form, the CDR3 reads TGTGCCACCAGTTTCGACGCCCAAGAGACCCAGTACTTC. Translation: CATSFDAQETQYF.

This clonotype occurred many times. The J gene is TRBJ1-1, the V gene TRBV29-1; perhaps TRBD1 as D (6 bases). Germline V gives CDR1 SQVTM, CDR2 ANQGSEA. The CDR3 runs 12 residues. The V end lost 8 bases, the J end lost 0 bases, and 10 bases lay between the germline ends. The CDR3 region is CSTGTLNTEAFF. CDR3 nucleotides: TGCAGCACCGGGACACTGAACACTGAAGCTTTCTTT.

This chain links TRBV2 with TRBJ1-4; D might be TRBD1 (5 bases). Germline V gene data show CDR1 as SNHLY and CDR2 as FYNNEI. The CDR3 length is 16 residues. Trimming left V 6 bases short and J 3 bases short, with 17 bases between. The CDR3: CASRTDGAGPNEKLFF. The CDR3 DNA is TGTGCCAGCAGGACAGATGGGGCAGGGCCTAATGAAAAACTGTTTTTT.

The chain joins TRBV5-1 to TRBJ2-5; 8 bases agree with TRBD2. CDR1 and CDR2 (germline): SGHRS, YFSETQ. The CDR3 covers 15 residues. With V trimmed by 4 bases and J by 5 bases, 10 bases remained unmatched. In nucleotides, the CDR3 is TGCGCCAGCAGCCTGGGGACTAGGCCAGGGGAGACCCAGTACTTC. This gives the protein CASSLGTRPGETQYF. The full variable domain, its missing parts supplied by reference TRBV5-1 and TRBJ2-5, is KAGVTQTPRYLIKTRGQQVTLSCSPISGHRSVSWYQQTPGQGLQFLFEYFSETQRNKGNFPGRFSGRQFSNSRSEMNVSTLELGDSALYLCASSLGTRPGETQYFGPGTRLLVL.